What follows are 25 T cell receptor beta chains derived from one specimen sequenced in a study of kidney transplant recipient with SARS-CoV-2 infection. TCRdb re-called the reads with MiXCR, one entry per CDR3 protein. Of under 300,000 distinct CDR3 sequences listed, around 28% are singletons. Material: a blood sample, obtained at baseline and on roughly day 110 from a kidney transplant recipient. These receptors were collected from a young adult male patient who had COVID-19 and was a kidney transplant recipient. Some T cells may be supplied by the graft donor.

As concerns this clonotype: Just one base apart from a much larger clone, this may be a read error. This sequence joins TRBV9 and TRBJ2-4; 10 bases are a match to TRBD2. The germline CDR1 and CDR2 sequences are SGDLS and YYNGEE. The CDR3 contains 19 residues. The CDR3, as DNA: TGTGCCAGCAGCGTAGGGGAAGTGGCTAGCGGGAGAAGTAAAAATGAGCAGTCCTTC. Its translation is CASSVGEVASGRSKNEQSF.

This clonotype was seen at least ten times. The V and J genes are TRBV5-6 and TRBJ2-5, with 9 bases lining up with TRBD2. The CDR3 runs 14 residues. V shed 2 bases, J shed 3 bases, and the junction held 2 bases outside the gene matches. Germline V gene lookup returns CDR1 SGHDT and CDR2 YYEEEE. The DNA of the CDR3 is TGTGCCAGCAGCTTCCCTAGCGGGAAAGAGACCCAGTACTTC. As protein: CASSFPSGKETQYF.

CDR3 protein: CASSLTRTNRRTYGYTF. For the CDR3, the DNA is TGTGCCAGTAGTCTTACAAGGACAAATCGAAGGACCTATGGCTACACCTTC. The V call is TRBV19, the J call TRBJ1-2; the D gene is possibly TRBD1 (5 bases). Germline CDR1 is LNHDA and CDR2 is SQIVND (reference sequence). Trimming pared 5 bases from V and 4 bases from J, leaving 23 bases between. The CDR3 contains 17 residues.

V usage is TRBV6-2 or TRBV6-3 and J usage is TRBJ2-1; D is unclear. This CDR3 region has 14 residues. V lost 2 bases and J 9 bases, leaving 14 bases between the germline ends. Germline assignment: CDR1 MNHEY and CDR2 SVGEGT. CDR3 DNA sequence: TGTGCCAGCAGTTACCCGGTACTCCAAATTGAGCAGTTCTTC. It codes for CASSYPVLQIEQFF.

This chain joins TRBV30 and TRBJ2-4, with TRBD2 identical over 8 bases. The germline gives CDR1 GTSNPN, CDR2 SVGIG (reference sequence). The CDR3 has 14 residues. Germline trimming cut 0 bases from V and 8 bases from J; bases unmatched to any gene: 6. This CDR3 reads CAWSVRGGTDIQYF. The DNA for the CDR3 is TGTGCCTGGAGTGTACGGGGGGGGACGGACATTCAGTACTTC. Supplemented by reference TRBV30 and TRBJ2-4, the full variable domain reads SQTIHQWPATLVQPVGSPLSLECTVEGTSNPNLYWYRQAAGRGLQLLFYSVGIGQISSEVPQNLSASRPQDRQFILSSKKLLLSDSGFYLCAWSVRGGTDIQYFGAGTRLSVL.

This clonotype was seen at least ten times. The chain couples TRBV4-1 to TRBJ2-7; D is unresolved. This CDR3 contains 13 residues. In germline, CDR1 is MGHRA, CDR2 YSYEKL. V lost 3 bases to trimming and J lost 3 bases, with 9 bases between them. The CDR3 DNA follows: TGCGCCAGCAGCCACCTCCTGCTCTACGAGCAGTACTTC. Residues: CASSHLLLYEQYF.

This clonotype was counted many times. V usage is TRBV20-1 and J usage is TRBJ1-2; D not resolved. CDR1 is DFQATT, CDR2 SNEGSKA, per germline (reference sequence). The V gene lost 4 bases and the J gene lost 4 bases, with 22 bases spanning the gap. This CDR3 comprises 16 residues. In DNA, the CDR3 is TGCAGTGCTACCACGTCGCTGTTTCGAAAGACCTATGGCTACACCTTC. Translating it yields CSATTSLFRKTYGYTF.

In nucleotides, the CDR3 is TGTGCCTGGAGATCGGGGGGCCGGACGTATTTT. This codes for CAWRSGGRTYF. V is TRBV30 and J is TRBJ2-3; possible D gene TRBD2, 7 bases. The germline V gene encodes CDR1 GTSNPN and CDR2 SVGIG (reference sequence). Trimming removed 3 bases at V and 14 bases at J, with 15 bases between. This CDR3 is built from 11 residues.

About this clonotype itself: A much larger clone sits a single nucleotide away, making a read error possible. This chain uses TRBV25-1 with TRBJ1-2; D is unclear. V shed 5 bases and J shed 4 bases, with 23 bases lying between them. The CDR3 loop spans 17 amino acids. Germline V gene sequence: CDR1 MGHDK, CDR2 SYGVNS. In nucleotides, the CDR3 is TGTGCCAGCAGTCTATACACAGAACTGGGAAGGACCTATGGCTACACCTTC. As protein: CASSLYTELGRTYGYTF.

This clonotype was detected ten times or more. The rearrangement joins TRBV27 to TRBJ2-3; TRBD1 matches 9 bases. V was pared by 6 bases and J by 3 bases, with 4 bases of the junction left unmatched. The CDR3 is 14 residues long. Germline V gene lookup returns CDR1 MNHEY and CDR2 SMNVEV (reference sequence). The CDR3 DNA is TGTGCCAGCAGACGGGACAGGGTAACAGATACGCAGTATTTT. Amino acids: CASRRDRVTDTQYF.

This clonotype has only a few counts. The genes are TRBV7-9 and TRBJ1-2; no definite D call. The V and J ends lost 3 bases and 4 bases respectively, with 21 bases between them. CDR3 size: 17 residues. CDR1 and CDR2 from the germline V gene are SEHNR and FQNEAQ (reference sequence). The CDR3 sequence: CASSFWLYHGKTYGYTF. CDR3 coding DNA: TGTGCCAGCAGCTTTTGGTTATACCATGGAAAGACCTATGGCTACACCTTC.

This clonotype was seen ten or more times. The chain recombines TRBV6-1 with TRBJ1-2; D not resolved. V was cut by 5 bases and J by 4 bases, with 23 bases left in between. Germline V gene data show CDR1 as MNHNS and CDR2 as SASEGT. The CDR3 sequence is 17 residues long. This chain's CDR3 is CASSHSVECRKTYGYTF. The CDR3 DNA follows: TGTGCCAGCAGTCATTCCGTGGAATGTAGAAAGACCTATGGCTACACCTTC.

A single count supports this clonotype. Since a much larger clone is just one base distant, this may be a read error. V is TRBV11-2 and J is TRBJ2-3, with a weak D call TRBD1 (5 bases). Germline assignment: CDR1 SGHAT and CDR2 FQNNGV. The CDR3 totals 16 residues. V was trimmed by 4 bases and J by 0 bases, leaving 14 bases between them. CDR3 residues: CASSYRQDLSTDTQYF. CDR3 nucleotides: TGTGCCAGCAGCTACAGGCAGGACCTAAGCACAGATACGCAGTATTTT. Supplemented by reference TRBV11-2 and TRBJ2-3, the full variable domain reads EAGVAQSPRYKIIEKRQSVAFWCNPISGHATLYWYQQILGQGPKLLIQFQNNGVVDDSQLPKDRFSAERLKGVDSTLKIQPAKLEDSAVYLCASSYRQDLSTDTQYFGPGTRLTVL.

This clonotype was picked up one time. A clone one base away is much larger, so this may be a read error. This chain links TRBV6-4 with TRBJ2-2, with a tentative D call TRBD2 (5 bases). The CDR3 totals 16 residues. In germline, CDR1 is MRHNA, CDR2 SNTAGT. CDR3 sequence (DNA): TGTGCCAGCAGTGGTATAGCAGAACGGAACACCGGGGAGCTGTCTTTT. Its translation: CASSGIAERNTGELSF.

For this clonotype: One base away lies a much larger clone, so this may be a sequencing read error. The chain employs TRBV7-3 and TRBJ1-1; D gene unclear. CDR1 SGHTA and CDR2 FQGTGA come from the germline V gene. The CDR3 extends over 13 amino acids. The CDR3 loop reads CANSQLLGTEAFF. The CDR3 DNA follows: TGTGCCAACAGCCAATTATTGGGCACTGAAGCTTTCTTT.

This clonotype has ten or more counts. This rearrangement joins TRBV19 to TRBJ1-1; D is uncertain. The CDR3 sequence is 15 residues long. Germline V gives CDR1 LNHDA, CDR2 SQIVND (reference sequence). Between the trimmed V and J ends, which lost 6 bases and 3 bases, there was a span of 17 bases. The chain's CDR3 is CASSPTREADTEAFF. The CDR3 DNA follows: TGTGCCAGTAGCCCCACCCGAGAGGCAGACACTGAAGCTTTCTTT.

This clonotype showed up many times. V is TRBV15 and J is TRBJ2-3; possibly TRBD1 or TRBD2 for D (5 bases each). CDR1 is LNHNV and CDR2 is YYDKDF in the germline V gene (reference sequence). V dropped 3 bases and J dropped 1 base, with 17 bases sitting between them. The length of the CDR3 is 17 residues. The CDR3 reads CATSSLYRDLGTDTQYF. The CDR3 nucleotides are TGTGCCACCAGCAGCCTATATAGGGACCTAGGCACAGATACGCAGTATTTT.

About this clonotype: Since a much larger clone is just one base distant, this may be a read error. The rearrangement joins TRBV10-3 to TRBJ1-1; no reliable D call. The germline V gene has CDR1 ENHRY and CDR2 SYGVKD. The CDR3 contains 16 residues. The CDR3, as DNA: TGTACCATCTCATCGGGGTGGGCAGCCTTGAACACTGAAGCTTTCTTT. Translation: CTISSGWAALNTEAFF.

This clonotype was observed at least ten times. The chain uses TRBV30 and TRBJ2-7; TRBD1 matches at 9 bases. V lost 8 bases and J lost 2; bases outside the gene matches: 7. Germline V CDR1 and CDR2: GTSNPN, SVGIG (reference sequence). This CDR3 contains 13 residues. Written as DNA, the CDR3 is TGTGCCGGAAGGGGGACAGGGACCTACGAGCAGTACTTC. Its translation: CAGRGTGTYEQYF.

This clonotype was counted between two and nine times. This chain uses TRBV8-2 with TRBJ1-2. TRBV8-2 is classified as a pseudogene. The CDR3 is made up of 16 amino acids. CDR3 nucleotide sequence: TGTGGCAGTTTCAACGGTGATAGCCGAAAGACCTATGGCTACACCTTC. It encodes CGSFNGDSRKTYGYTF.

The sample holds many counts of this clonotype. J is TRBJ1-6 and V is TRBV2; 9 bases map to TRBD1. V was clipped by 11 bases and J by 10 bases; unmatched bases: 9. The CDR3 consists of 13 residues. Germline V gene sequence: CDR1 SNHLY, CDR2 FYNNEI. The CDR3 loop is CAYTGGLGSPLHF. The DNA of the CDR3 is TGTGCCTACACAGGGGGCTTAGGATCACCCCTCCACTTT.

The chain employs TRBV5-1 and TRBJ2-5; 16 nucleotides align to TRBD2. Germline V CDR1 and CDR2: SGHRS, YFSETQ. This CDR3 region has 15 residues. The V and J ends lost 4 bases and 10 bases, in that order; junction bases with no gene match: 7. CDR3 sequence: CASSATGTSGGVQYF. The CDR3 coding sequence is TGCGCCAGCAGCGCGACCGGGACTAGCGGGGGGGTCCAGTACTTC.

This clonotype came up many times. This chain uses TRBV6-6 with TRBJ2-1, with D perhaps matching TRBD1 (5 bases). CDR1 is MNHNY and CDR2 is SVGAGI in the germline V gene (reference sequence). Trimming removed 5 bases at V and 0 bases at J, with 8 bases between. This CDR3 has 14 residues. The CDR3 region has the DNA TGTGCCAGCAGTGACAGAAGCTCCTACAATGAGCAGTTCTTC. It translates to CASSDRSSYNEQFF.

This clonotype was recorded at least ten times. The chain combines TRBV7-8 with TRBJ2-2; D unresolved. Trimming removed 0 bases from V and 6 bases from J, with 14 bases in between. Germline CDR1 reads SGHVS; CDR2 reads FQNEAQ. There are 16 residues in the CDR3. In DNA form, the CDR3 reads TGTGCCAGCAGCTTAGCGGGAACTACTTTCGCCGGGGAGCTGTTTTTT. It yields the protein CASSLAGTTFAGELFF.

Comments on this clonotype: The junction differs from germline at one of its ends, possibly a read error. The chain carries TRBV19 and TRBJ2-7, with 10 bases that match TRBD1. Germline values: CDR1 LNHDA, CDR2 SQIVND (reference sequence). This CDR3 has 14 residues. The CDR3 sequence is CASSLGTGAYDQYF. The CDR3 bases are TGTGCCAGTAGTCTCGGGACAGGGGCCTACGATCAGTACTTC.